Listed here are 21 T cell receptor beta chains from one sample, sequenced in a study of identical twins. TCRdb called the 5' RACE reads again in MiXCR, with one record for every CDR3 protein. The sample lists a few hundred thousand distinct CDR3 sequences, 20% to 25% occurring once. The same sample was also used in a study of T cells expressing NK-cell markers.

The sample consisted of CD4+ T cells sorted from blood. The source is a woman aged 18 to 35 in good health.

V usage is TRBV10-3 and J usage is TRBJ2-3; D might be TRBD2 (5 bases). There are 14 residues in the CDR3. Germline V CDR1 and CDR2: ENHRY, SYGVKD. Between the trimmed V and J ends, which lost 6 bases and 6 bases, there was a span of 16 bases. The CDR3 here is CAISASALADTQYF. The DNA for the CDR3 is TGTGCCATCAGCGCTTCGGCTCTAGCCGATACGCAGTATTTT.

CDR3 residues: CASSFQPGQGSPEKLFF. CDR3 coding DNA: TGTGCCAGCAGCTTTCAACCGGGACAGGGGTCTCCTGAAAAACTGTTTTTT. The chain uses TRBV11-2 and TRBJ1-4; 10 bases are a match to TRBD1. The V and J ends lost 3 bases and 7 bases, in that order; junction bases with no gene match: 11. Germline V CDR1 and CDR2: SGHAT, FQNNGV. CDR3 length: 17 residues.

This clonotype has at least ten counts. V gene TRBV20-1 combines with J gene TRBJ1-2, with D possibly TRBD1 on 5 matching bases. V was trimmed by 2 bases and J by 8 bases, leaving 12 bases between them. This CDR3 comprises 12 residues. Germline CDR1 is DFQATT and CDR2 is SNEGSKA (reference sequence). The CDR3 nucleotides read TGCAGTGCTAGAAGGGGTTTTTGGGGCTACACCTTC. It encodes CSARRGFWGYTF.

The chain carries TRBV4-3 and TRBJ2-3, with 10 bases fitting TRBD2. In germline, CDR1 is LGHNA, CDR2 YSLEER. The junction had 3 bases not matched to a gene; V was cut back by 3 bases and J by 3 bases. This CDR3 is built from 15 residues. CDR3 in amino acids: CASSHPSGSTDTQYF. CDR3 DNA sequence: TGCGCCAGCAGCCATCCTAGCGGGAGTACAGATACGCAGTATTTT.

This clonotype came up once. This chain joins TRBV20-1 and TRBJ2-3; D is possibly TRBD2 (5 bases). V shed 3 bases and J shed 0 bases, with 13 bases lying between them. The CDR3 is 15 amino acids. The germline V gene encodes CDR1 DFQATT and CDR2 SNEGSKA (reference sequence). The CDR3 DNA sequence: TGCAGTGCTAGGGATGGACGGGATAGCACAGATACGCAGTATTTT. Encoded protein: CSARDGRDSTDTQYF.

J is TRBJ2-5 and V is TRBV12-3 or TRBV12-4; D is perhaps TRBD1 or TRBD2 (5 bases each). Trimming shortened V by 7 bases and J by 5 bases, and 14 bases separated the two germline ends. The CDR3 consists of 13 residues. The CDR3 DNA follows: TGTGCCAGCACCCGGGACCGGTCGGAGACCCAGTACTTC. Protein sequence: CASTRDRSETQYF.

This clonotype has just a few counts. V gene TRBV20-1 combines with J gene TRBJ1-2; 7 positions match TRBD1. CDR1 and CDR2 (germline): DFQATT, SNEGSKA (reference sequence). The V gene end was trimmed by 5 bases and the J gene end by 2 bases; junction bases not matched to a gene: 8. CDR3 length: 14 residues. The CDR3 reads CSAPDRAFNYGYTF. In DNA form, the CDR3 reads TGCAGTGCTCCCGACAGGGCCTTCAACTATGGCTACACCTTC.

CDR3 sequence reads: CASILAGGNNEQFF. The CDR3 nucleotides are TGTGCCAGCATCCTGGCGGGGGGGAACAATGAGCAGTTCTTC. The chain combines TRBV6-1 with TRBJ2-1; 9 bases are shared with TRBD2. Germline trimming cut 7 bases from V and 5 bases from J; bases unmatched to any gene: 6. CDR3 length: 14 residues. Germline V lookup: CDR1 MNHNS, CDR2 SASEGT.

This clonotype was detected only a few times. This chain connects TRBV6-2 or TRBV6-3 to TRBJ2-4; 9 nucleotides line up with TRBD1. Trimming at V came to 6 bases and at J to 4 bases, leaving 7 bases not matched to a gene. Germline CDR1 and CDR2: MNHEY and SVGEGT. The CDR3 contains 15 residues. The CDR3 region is CASSRGQGVKNIQYF. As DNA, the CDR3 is TGTGCCAGCAGCCGGGGACAGGGTGTGAAAAACATTCAGTACTTC.

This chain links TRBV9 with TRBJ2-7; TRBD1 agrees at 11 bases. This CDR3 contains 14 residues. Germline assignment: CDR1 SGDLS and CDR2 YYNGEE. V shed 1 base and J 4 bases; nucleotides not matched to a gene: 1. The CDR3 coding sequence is TGTGCCAGCAGCGTACGGGACAGGGGGTACGAGCAGTACTTC. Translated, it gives CASSVRDRGYEQYF.

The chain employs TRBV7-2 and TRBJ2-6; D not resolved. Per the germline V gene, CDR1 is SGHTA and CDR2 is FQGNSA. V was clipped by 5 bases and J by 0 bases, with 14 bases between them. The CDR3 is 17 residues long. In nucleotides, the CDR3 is TGTGCCAGCAGCCCCGCGCCAAGAGGCTCTGGGGCCAACGTCCTGACTTTC. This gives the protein CASSPAPRGSGANVLTF. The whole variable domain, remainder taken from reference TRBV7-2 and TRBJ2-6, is GAGVSQSPSNKVTEKGKDVELRCDPISGHTALYWYRQSLGQGLEFLIYFQGNSAPDKSGLPSDRFSAERTGGSVSTLTIQRTQQEDSAVYLCASSPAPRGSGANVLTFGAGSRLTVL.

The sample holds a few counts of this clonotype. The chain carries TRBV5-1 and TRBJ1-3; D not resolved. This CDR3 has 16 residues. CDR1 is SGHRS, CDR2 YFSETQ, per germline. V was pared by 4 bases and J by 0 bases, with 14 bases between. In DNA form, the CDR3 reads TGCGCCAGCAGCCCGTCCATCACATCCTCTGGAAACACCATATATTTT. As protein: CASSPSITSSGNTIYF.

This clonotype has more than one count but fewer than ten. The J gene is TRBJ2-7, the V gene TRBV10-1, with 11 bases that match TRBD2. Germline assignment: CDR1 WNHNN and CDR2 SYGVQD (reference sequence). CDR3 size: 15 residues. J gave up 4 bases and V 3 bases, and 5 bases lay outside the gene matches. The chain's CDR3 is CASSDPGTSGYEQYF. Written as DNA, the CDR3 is TGCGCCAGCAGTGACCCGGGGACTAGCGGATACGAGCAGTACTTC.

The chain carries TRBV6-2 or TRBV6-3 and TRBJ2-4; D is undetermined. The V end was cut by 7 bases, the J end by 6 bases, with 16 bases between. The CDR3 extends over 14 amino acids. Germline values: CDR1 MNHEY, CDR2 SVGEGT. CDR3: CASTARGPLNIQYF. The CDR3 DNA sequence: TGTGCCAGCACCGCCCGCGGACCGCTAAACATTCAGTACTTC.

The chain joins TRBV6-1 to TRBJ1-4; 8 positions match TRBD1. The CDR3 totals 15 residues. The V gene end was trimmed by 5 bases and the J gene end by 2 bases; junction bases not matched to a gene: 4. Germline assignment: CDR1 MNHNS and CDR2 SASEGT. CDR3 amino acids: CASSTQGATNEKLFF. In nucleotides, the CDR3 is TGTGCCAGCAGTACGCAGGGGGCGACTAATGAAAAACTGTTTTTT.

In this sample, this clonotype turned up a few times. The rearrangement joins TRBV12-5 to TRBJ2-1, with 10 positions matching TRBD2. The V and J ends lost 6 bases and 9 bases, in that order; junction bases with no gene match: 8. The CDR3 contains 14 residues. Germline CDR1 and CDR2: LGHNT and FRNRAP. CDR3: CASGSSGSSGEQFF. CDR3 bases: TGTGCTAGTGGCTCTAGCGGGAGCAGCGGTGAGCAGTTCTTC.

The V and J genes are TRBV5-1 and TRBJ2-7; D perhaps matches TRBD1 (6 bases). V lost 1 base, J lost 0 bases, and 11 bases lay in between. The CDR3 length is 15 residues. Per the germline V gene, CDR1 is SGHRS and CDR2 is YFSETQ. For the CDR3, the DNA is TGCGCCAGCAGCTTGACCCGGGACAACTCCTACGAGCAGTACTTC. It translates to CASSLTRDNSYEQYF.

CDR3 loop: CASSLRVGTEAFF. The CDR3 bases are TGTGCCAGCAGCCTCAGGGTGGGCACTGAAGCTTTCTTT. The V gene is TRBV6-6, the J gene TRBJ1-1; weak D call: TRBD1 (5 bases). Germline V gene data show CDR1 as MNHNY and CDR2 as SVGAGI (reference sequence). CDR3 length: 13 amino acids. The V and J ends lost 6 bases and 4 bases respectively, with 12 bases between them.

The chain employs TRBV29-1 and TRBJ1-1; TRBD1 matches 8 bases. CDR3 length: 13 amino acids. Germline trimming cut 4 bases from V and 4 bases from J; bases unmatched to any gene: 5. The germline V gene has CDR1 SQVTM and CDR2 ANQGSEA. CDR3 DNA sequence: TGCAGCGTTGGGACAGGGCGGACCACTGAAGCTTTCTTT. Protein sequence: CSVGTGRTTEAFF.

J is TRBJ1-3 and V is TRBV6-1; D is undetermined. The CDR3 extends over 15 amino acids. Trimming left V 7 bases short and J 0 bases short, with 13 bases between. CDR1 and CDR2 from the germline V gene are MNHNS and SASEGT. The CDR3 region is CASTLGRNSGNTIYF. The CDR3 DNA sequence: TGTGCCAGCACCTTAGGACGTAACTCTGGAAACACCATATATTTT.

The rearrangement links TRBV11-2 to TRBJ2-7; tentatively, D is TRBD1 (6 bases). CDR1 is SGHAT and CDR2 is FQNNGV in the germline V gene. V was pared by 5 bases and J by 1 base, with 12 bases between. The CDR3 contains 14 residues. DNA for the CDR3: TGTGCCAGCAGCGTAGTAAGGGGGTCCTACGAGCAGTACTTC. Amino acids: CASSVVRGSYEQYF.